This entry lists 7 T cell receptor beta chains sequenced from one sample in a study of T cell responses to AZD1222 COVID-19 vaccine. The table came from immunoSEQ multiplex PCR; TCRdb's copy has only in-frame clones and leaves some out. The sample has 65,000 to 80,000 clones, under 95% seen once. The material was peripheral blood, obtained on day 0 of AZD1222 vaccination. These receptors were obtained from an adult in good health.

The count of this clone is one. The chain recombines TRBV28 with TRBJ1-1; possibly TRBD1 for D (6 bases). The germline CDR1 and CDR2 sequences are MDHEN and SYDVKM. Trimming removed 2 bases from V and 13 bases from J, with 29 bases in between. The CDR3 has 17 amino acids. The CDR3 DNA follows: TGTGCCAGCAGTTTAGGATCAGGACAGACTACTTTGAGTGGTGATTTCTTT. Protein: CASSLGSGQTTLSGDFF. Full variable domain (remainder filled in from reference TRBV28 and TRBJ1-1): DVKVTQSSRYLVKRTGEKVFLECVQDMDHENMFWYRQDPGLGLRLIYFSYDVKMKEKGDIPEGYSVSREKKERFSLILESASTNQTSMYLCASSLGSGQTTLSGDFFGQGTRLTVV.

The V gene is TRBV29-1, the J gene TRBJ2-4, with D possibly matching TRBD1 (6 bases). The CDR3 contains 13 residues. V was shortened by 1 base and J by 5 bases, with 9 bases between the two germline ends. Germline assignment: CDR1 SQVTM and CDR2 ANQGSEA. CDR3 DNA sequence: TGCAGCGTTGAAGGGGCAGGGGAAAACATTCAGTACTTC. This sequence encodes CSVEGAGENIQYF.

The chain uses TRBV9 and TRBJ2-2; D unresolved. Trimming removed 0 bases from V and 6 bases from J, with 6 bases in between. There are 13 residues in the CDR3. In germline, CDR1 is SGDLS, CDR2 YYNGEE. CDR3 DNA sequence: TGTGCCAGCAGCGTAGCGGTCGCCGGGGAGCTGTTTTTT. Translated, it gives CASSVAVAGELFF.

This chain links TRBV19 with TRBJ1-5; TRBD1 aligns across 8 bases. V was clipped by 3 bases and J by 6 bases; unmatched bases: 7. This CDR3 is built from 15 residues. Germline-derived CDR1 and CDR2 are LNHDA and SQIVND (reference sequence). The CDR3 region has the DNA TGTGCCAGTAGTATCGGACAGGGTGGGTTTCAGCCCCAGCATTTT. It encodes CASSIGQGGFQPQHF.

J is TRBJ1-6 and V is TRBV6-1, with 7 nucleotides matching TRBD1. Per the germline V gene, CDR1 is MNHNS and CDR2 is SASEGT. CDR3 size: 15 residues. The V gene end was trimmed by 1 base and the J gene end by 7 bases; junction bases not matched to a gene: 4. The CDR3 region has the DNA TGTGCCAGCAGTGAAGTTGAGGGGGCGAATTCACCCCTCCACTTT. This codes for CASSEVEGANSPLHF.

The chain carries TRBV12-3 or TRBV12-4 and TRBJ1-6, with a possible D match to TRBD1 (5 bases). CDR3 size: 12 residues. Trimming stripped 5 bases from V and 10 bases from J, with 9 bases between. CDR3 sequence reads: CASSPGLSPLHF. In nucleotides, the CDR3 is TGTGCCAGCAGTCCAGGGCTCTCACCCCTCCACTTT.

V gene TRBV6-5 combines with J gene TRBJ1-3; the D gene is possibly TRBD1 (6 bases). V was cut by 0 bases and J by 3 bases, with 12 bases left in between. The CDR3 sequence is 16 residues long. Germline CDR1 reads MNHEY; CDR2 reads SVGAGI. For the CDR3, the DNA is TGTGCCAGCAGTTACTCGGGGGGGGCAATTGGAAACACCATATATTTT. Protein product: CASSYSGGAIGNTIYF.